Given below is one T cell receptor beta chain in context. The CDR3 loop spans 13 amino acids. The V end was cut by 4 bases, the J end by 3 bases, with 7 bases between. Looked up from germline, CDR1 is SNHLY and CDR2 is FYNNEI. The data originate from a study of blood T cell repertoires in COVID-19. Study background: The study drew acute and convalescent COVID-19 samples from the United States, Italy and Spain. From T cells, B-cell-depleted T cells, or PBMCs came the material, which was cDNA or gDNA.

Per the original methods: The authors estimated nucleated cell counts from reference gene primer amplification. Some clones are missing from TCRdb's copy, which holds only in-frame ones; the method was immunoSEQ multiplex PCR. V, J and clone size were drawn from that table, and D and trimming were deduced from the DNA. This table has around 700,000 clones, approximately 90% appearing once. This TCR came from a woman aged 18-29 years with acute or convalescent COVID-19. The rearrangement uses TRBV2 and TRBJ2-4; weak D call: TRBD1 (6 bases). Sequences were obtained from peripheral blood. The CDR3 sequence: CASSGQDKNIQYF. DNA for the CDR3: TGTGCCAGCAGTGGACAGGACAAAAACATTCAGTACTTC. The full variable domain, in which reference TRBV2 and TRBJ2-4 provide the parts outside the CDR3, is EPEVTQTPSHQVTQMGQEVILRCVPISNHLYFYWYRQILGQKVEFLVSFYNNEISEKSEIFDDQFSVERPDGSNFTLKIRSTKLEDSAMYFCASSGQDKNIQYFGAGTRLSVL.